This entry features one TCR beta chain sequence. Its cognate antigen is unknown. CDR3 length equals 13 residues. Between the trimmed V and J ends, which lost 0 bases and 5 bases, there was a span of 10 bases. CDR1 GTSNPN and CDR2 SVGIG come from the germline V gene (reference sequence). Terminally differentiated effector memory CD45RA+ cells were excluded by CCR7 positive selection of CD45RO-negative cells. Nashville, Tennessee was home to all donors, who were Caucasian adults. The sample comes from a study of shared clonotypes between healthy human individuals. Deep was the level at which the assay was run. The repertoire was sequenced with immunoSEQ multiplex PCR; TCRdb's copy has only in-frame clones and lacks some. The sample lists 2 million or so clones, approximately 94% occurring once. Whole-study findings and limits: Clonotype sharing across several donors was observed for 4% to 5.5% of naive CD4 clonotypes. Clonotype sharing across donors was expected to vary with sequencing depth.

The genes are TRBV30 and TRBJ1-1, with no clear D. This receptor was identified in a young man in good health. Sequencing used naive CD8+ T cells sorted from blood. CDR3: CAWSVGAGTEAFF. The CDR3 DNA follows: TGTGCCTGGAGTGTAGGCGCTGGGACTGAAGCTTTCTTT. The full variable domain, completed using reference TRBV30 and TRBJ1-1, is SQTIHQWPATLVQPVGSPLSLECTVEGTSNPNLYWYRQAAGRGLQLLFYSVGIGQISSEVPQNLSASRPQDRQFILSSKKLLLSDSGFYLCAWSVGAGTEAFFGQGTRLTVV.